This is a list of T cell receptor beta chains from one sample in a study of blood T cell repertoires in COVID-19. Sequencing used immunoSEQ multiplex PCR; TCRdb keeps in-frame clones, though not all of them. Among 20,000 to 25,000 clones listed, almost 85% were seen once. The sample consisted of peripheral blood. The source is a man in his forties with acute or convalescent COVID-19. CDR3s include the opening cysteine and the closing phenylalanine or tryptophan. Fields, in order: J gene, D gene, V gene, clone size, CDR3 DNA, CDR3 protein. D genes are given only for firm matches. For some rows the clone size is stated as once, few or many, or as a class when expanded; others skip it.

TRBJ2-3,TRBD2,TRBV7-9,.,TGTGCCAGCAGCCTACTAGCGGGAGAAAGCACAGATACGCAGTATTTT,CASSLLAGESTDTQYF
TRBJ2-7,TRBD1,TRBV12-3/TRBV12-4,.,TGTGCCAGCAGTGGGACAGGACCTTACGAGCAGTACTTC,CASSGTGPYEQYF
TRBJ1-6,.,TRBV7-2,.,TGTGCCAGCAGCTTAGCGCTAGGGGAGGGTTCACCCCTCCACTTT,CASSLALGEGSPLHF
TRBJ2-7,.,TRBV11-1,.,TGTGCCAGCAGCCAGGGGGGACAGAGATACTCCTACGAGCAGTACTTC,CASSQGGQRYSYEQYF
TRBJ2-7,.,TRBV7-9,.,TGTGCCAGCAGCTTAAGCGGCTCCTACGAGCAGTACTTC,CASSLSGSYEQYF
TRBJ2-7,TRBD1,TRBV29-1,.,TGCAGCGTTAAAAATTTCGGACAGGGTTACGAGCAGTACTTC,CSVKNFGQGYEQYF
TRBJ2-7,TRBD1,TRBV25-1,.,TGTGCCAGCAGCAAACCGGGACAGAACTACGAGCAGTACTTC,CASSKPGQNYEQYF
TRBJ2-1,TRBD2,TRBV20-1,.,TGCAGTGCTAGTTTCCCTAGCGGGGGATATTCCTACAATGAGCAGTTCTTC,CSASFPSGGYSYNEQFF
TRBJ1-1,TRBD1,TRBV12-3/TRBV12-4,.,TGTGCCAGCCGTCAGGGGGCATCTGAAGCTTTCTTT,CASRQGASEAFF
TRBJ1-1,.,TRBV12-3/TRBV12-4,once,TGTGCCAGCAGACAATCAGGGAAAACTGAAGCTTTCTTT,CASRQSGKTEAFF
TRBJ2-7,TRBD1,TRBV6-6,.,TGTGCCAGCAGCCCCGGACAGGGGGCGAAGGAGCAGTACTTC,CASSPGQGAKEQYF
TRBJ1-4,.,TRBV3-1/TRBV3-2,.,TGTGCCAGCAGCCCCGAGGGTTTCAAAGCAACTAATGAAAAACTGTTTTTT,CASSPEGFKATNEKLFF
TRBJ1-5,TRBD1,TRBV6-1,few,TGTGCCAGCAGTGAAGCCGGACAGGGGAAAATGGATCAGCCCCAGCATTTT,CASSEAGQGKMDQPQHF
TRBJ2-1,TRBD2,TRBV19,.,TGTGCCAGTAGTTCTTGGACTAGCGGGAGCGCGAGCTCCTACAATGAGCAGTTCTTC,CASSSWTSGSASSYNEQFF
TRBJ1-6,TRBD1,TRBV7-6,.,TGTGCCAGCAGCGAGGGACAGTATAATTCACCCCTCCACTTT,CASSEGQYNSPLHF
TRBJ1-1,.,TRBV6-6,.,TGTGCCAGCAGTTGGAGTCAGACCTTCATGAACACTGAAGCTTTCTTT,CASSWSQTFMNTEAFF
TRBJ2-1,TRBD1,TRBV7-9,few,TGTGCCAGCAGCTACGGACAGGCGGTCAACAATGAGCAGTTCTTC,CASSYGQAVNNEQFF
TRBJ2-1,TRBD2,TRBV11-2,.,TGTGCCAGCAGCTCCCTCGGGGGGGCTTACTACAATGAGCAGTTCTTC,CASSSLGGAYYNEQFF
TRBJ1-4,.,TRBV19,.,TGTGCCAGTAGTCAGCGGACGACCAATGAAAAACTGTTTTTT,CASSQRTTNEKLFF
TRBJ2-5,TRBD2,TRBV7-9,once,TGTGCCAGCAGCTCCAATCTAGCGGGAGATCGTGGCGAGACCCAGTACTTC,CASSSNLAGDRGETQYF
TRBJ1-3,.,TRBV12-3/TRBV12-4,once,TGTGCCAGCAGGAGGACAGCGGGAAACACCATATATTTT,CASRRTAGNTIYF
TRBJ2-7,TRBD1,TRBV19,.,TGTGCCAGTAGTAGACGGTCCGGGACAGGGACCTACGAGCAGTACTTC,CASSRRSGTGTYEQYF
TRBJ1-6,.,TRBV30,once,TGTGCCGGATCAGCAGGGTGGAATTCACCCCTCCACTTT,CAGSAGWNSPLHF
TRBJ2-5,TRBD1,TRBV5-1,.,TGCGCCAGCAGCATATCACAGGGGTCTGGGACCCAGTACTTC,CASSISQGSGTQYF
TRBJ1-2,.,TRBV12-3/TRBV12-4,.,TGTGCCAGCAGAAGAGATCTCGACTATGGCTACACCTTC,CASRRDLDYGYTF
TRBJ2-7,.,TRBV7-2,.,TGTGCCAGCAGCTTAGAAGTGGGCATTTACGAGCAGTACTTC,CASSLEVGIYEQYF
TRBJ2-5,TRBD2,TRBV5-5,.,TGTGCCAGCACCAACTACGGAGCGGGGTTGGAAGAGACCCAGTACTTC,CASTNYGAGLEETQYF
TRBJ1-2,.,TRBV30,.,TGTGCCTGGAGTGAAGCAGGGTTAGGTGGCTACACCTTC,CAWSEAGLGGYTF
TRBJ1-3,TRBD1,TRBV11-2,.,TGTGCCAGCAGCTTGCAGACCACTACCGCAGGGGGCTGGCGGAACACCATATATTTT,CASSLQTTTAGGWRNTIYF
TRBJ1-2,.,TRBV7-9,.,TGTGCCAGCAGCGCTACAAGGACAAACTATGGCTACACCTTC,CASSATRTNYGYTF
TRBJ2-5,.,TRBV4-3,.,TGCGCCAGCAGCCGTGATAGGGGAGAGACCCAGTACTTC,CASSRDRGETQYF
TRBJ2-4,TRBD2,TRBV5-1,.,TGCGCCAGCAGCTCCCGACTAGCGGGAGGTGGAAACATTCAGTACTTC,CASSSRLAGGGNIQYF
TRBJ1-3,.,TRBV30,.,TGTGCCTGGAGTAGACTAGGGTCCTCTGGAAACACCATATATTTT,CAWSRLGSSGNTIYF
TRBJ2-7,TRBD1,TRBV6-5,.,TGTGCCAGCGGGGGACAGTCAACCTACGAGCAGTACTTC,CASGGQSTYEQYF
TRBJ1-5,.,TRBV30,.,TGTGCCTGGAGCCCACAGGTATTCAATCAGCCCCAGCATTTT,CAWSPQVFNQPQHF
TRBJ1-2,.,TRBV7-9,.,TGTGCCAGCAGCTTAACATCAGGGTCAGCTAACTATGGCTACACCTTC,CASSLTSGSANYGYTF
TRBJ1-1,.,TRBV29-1,.,TGCAGCGTTGAGAGGGGGGGGAACACTGAAGCTTTCTTT,CSVERGGNTEAFF
TRBJ2-3,TRBD1,TRBV9,.,TGTGCCAGCAGCGCCAGGACAGGGGAGGGAGATACGCAGTATTTT,CASSARTGEGDTQYF
TRBJ1-1,TRBD1,TRBV27,few,TGTGCCAGCAGTTTCCTCGGACAGGGTAACACTGAAGCTTTCTTT,CASSFLGQGNTEAFF
TRBJ1-4,.,TRBV19,.,TGTGCCAGCAATAGTCGGGCTAATGAAAAACTGTTTTTT,CASNSRANEKLFF
TRBJ1-3,.,TRBV2,.,TGTGCCAGTTACGCCCGGGTAGCTGGAAACACCATATATTTT,CASYARVAGNTIYF
TRBJ2-5,TRBD1,TRBV11-1,.,TGTGCCAGCAGCTTAGTCGGGACAGGGGGCTTGGAGACCCAGTACTTC,CASSLVGTGGLETQYF
TRBJ2-7,TRBD1,TRBV10-3,.,TGTGCCATCCGCCAAGAACCGGGACAGCCCTACGAGCAGTACTTC,CAIRQEPGQPYEQYF
TRBJ2-1,TRBD2,TRBV19,.,TGTGCCAGTAGTCAGTCGCCCGGGACTAGCCTCACTGGGGGGCAGTTCTTC,CASSQSPGTSLTGGQFF
TRBJ1-2,.,TRBV4-2,.,TGTGCCAGCAGCCAAGTGGGGGCTGGCTACACCTTC,CASSQVGAGYTF
TRBJ1-6,.,TRBV3-1/TRBV3-2,large,TGTGCCAGCAGCCAACAGGGTGCCCATTCACCCCTCCACTTT,CASSQQGAHSPLHF
TRBJ1-2,.,TRBV4-3,.,TGCGCCAGCAGCCAAGAGGCAGGTGCCAACTATGGCTACACCTTC,CASSQEAGANYGYTF
TRBJ2-3,.,TRBV10-2,.,TGCGCCAGCAGTGAGTCGAATAGCGGCTACACAGATACGCAGTATTTT,CASSESNSGYTDTQYF
TRBJ1-1,.,TRBV9,.,TGTGCCAGCAGCGTAGGGGCAGTTATGAACACTGAAGCTTTCTTT,CASSVGAVMNTEAFF
TRBJ2-5,.,TRBV3-1/TRBV3-2,.,TGTGCCAGCAGCCAATTCGCAGGGATGGAGACCCAGTACTTC,CASSQFAGMETQYF
TRBJ1-2,TRBD1,TRBV29-1,.,TGCAGCGCCAGATCCGGGACAGACTATGGCTACACCTTC,CSARSGTDYGYTF
TRBJ1-1,TRBD1,TRBV5-8,.,TGTGCCAGCAGCCAGACGACAGGGGAGACTGAAGCTTTCTTT,CASSQTTGETEAFF
TRBJ2-4,.,TRBV6-5,few,TGTGCCAGCAAGTCGCAGGGAGCCAAAAACATTCAGTACTTC,CASKSQGAKNIQYF
TRBJ1-3,.,TRBV12-5,few,TGTGCTAGTGCCAAGCCCTCCTCTGGAAACACCATATATTTT,CASAKPSSGNTIYF
TRBJ2-2,TRBD1,TRBV5-1,.,TGCGCCAGCAGAGACAGGGCAAACACCGGGGAGCTGTTTTTT,CASRDRANTGELFF
TRBJ2-1,.,TRBV5-1,.,TGCGCCAGCAGCTTGGAATTACAGGGCTACACCTACAATGAGCAGTTCTTC,CASSLELQGYTYNEQFF